These 7 T cell receptor beta chains share one sample of origin, sequenced in a study of T cell repertoires in aging, cancer and after chemotherapy. Rearranged V-D-J TRB sequences were amplified with a mixed TRB-A/B primer pool. TCRdb re-called the multiplex PCR reads through MiXCR, storing one row per CDR3 protein. The repertoire holds roughly 980 distinct CDR3 sequences, with around half as singletons. Amplification of TCR beta used genomic DNA extracted from peripheral blood. Material: blood. These receptors were collected from a human donor with a solid tumor. The donor label of this sample is uncertain.

The chain couples TRBV7-3 to TRBJ2-1; 11 bases line up with TRBD2. In germline, CDR1 is SGHTA, CDR2 FQGTGA. CDR3 length: 15 amino acids. With 5 bases clipped from V and 8 bases from J, the junction kept 8 bases outside the gene matches. CDR3 amino acids: CASSLQTSGVYEQFF. CDR3 DNA: TGTGCCAGCAGCCTACAGACTAGCGGGGTCTATGAGCAGTTCTTC.

The V call is TRBV28, the J call TRBJ2-2; D is unresolved. V was shortened by 5 bases and J by 6 bases, with 13 bases between the two germline ends. The CDR3 runs 14 residues. Germline CDR1 reads MDHEN; CDR2 reads SYDVKM. Here the CDR3 reads CASSPRPTPGELFF. DNA of the CDR3: TGTGCCAGCAGTCCCCGGCCCACCCCCGGGGAGCTGTTTTTT. The variable domain in full, completed from reference TRBV28 and TRBJ2-2, reads DVKVTQSSRYLVKRTGEKVFLECVQDMDHENMFWYRQDPGLGLRLIYFSYDVKMKEKGDIPEGYSVSREKKERFSLILESASTNQTSMYLCASSPRPTPGELFFGEGSRLTVL.

In this sample, this clonotype turned up a few times. The rearrangement joins TRBV6-4 to TRBJ2-6, with TRBD1 identical over 9 bases. The CDR3 has 17 residues. From germline, CDR1 is MRHNA and CDR2 SNTAGT. The V gene end was trimmed by 0 bases and the J gene end by 3 bases; junction bases not matched to a gene: 3. The CDR3 region is CASSDSTGGFGANVLTF. The CDR3 DNA follows: TGTGCCAGCAGTGACTCGACAGGGGGTTTTGGGGCCAACGTCCTGACTTTC.

This clonotype was counted once. The chain has TRBV20-1 and TRBJ1-1; a weak D match, TRBD1 (6 bases). The CDR3 contains 12 residues. Trimming left V 8 bases short and J 5 bases short, with 15 bases between. CDR1 is DFQATT, CDR2 SNEGSKA, per germline (reference sequence). The CDR3 bases are TGCAGTACCCCCGGGACAAGTACTGAAGCTTTCTTT. This codes for CSTPGTSTEAFF.

This clonotype came up a few times. V and J are TRBV5-4 and TRBJ1-1, with 8 bases that match TRBD1. CDR3 length: 13 residues. The ends lost 3 bases at V and 4 bases at J; junction bases unmatched: 2. From germline, CDR1 is SGHNT and CDR2 YYREEE (reference sequence). CDR3 bases: TGTGCCAGCAGCTACGGGACAGGCACTGAAGCTTTCTTT. This codes for CASSYGTGTEAFF.

A single count supports this clonotype. The genes are TRBV15 and TRBJ1-1, with D possibly being TRBD1 (5 bases). The CDR3 length is 13 residues. Per germline, CDR1 LNHNV and CDR2 YYDKDF (reference sequence). Trimming took off 7 bases at V and 6 bases at J, with 15 bases between the two ends. CDR3 protein: CATNSRVLSEAFF. For the CDR3, the DNA is TGTGCCACCAACAGCAGGGTACTTTCTGAAGCTTTCTTT.

The chain uses TRBV28 and TRBJ2-1; TRBD2 matches 8 bases. The CDR3 runs to 18 residues. V was clipped by 5 bases and J by 8 bases; unmatched bases: 20. CDR1 MDHEN and CDR2 SYDVKM come from the germline V gene. The CDR3: CASSHRLASGFDYDEQFF. CDR3 DNA: TGTGCCAGCAGTCATCGACTTGCTAGCGGGTTCGATTACGATGAGCAGTTCTTC.